These 5 T cell receptor beta chains were all obtained from the same sample, sequenced in a study of regulatory T cells in long-lasting Graves disease. Arm-PCR with iRepertoire HTBI primers amplified the CDR3 regions for these TCR beta libraries. TCRdb ran MiXCR on the multiplex PCR reads and lists one entry per CDR3 protein. The table lists about 540,000 distinct CDR3 sequences, about 13% of them singletons. As for time point: newly diagnosed GD, antithyroid drugs for less than 3 months. Generation of the TCR library employed RNA extracted from PBMCs. These data are also associated with another study on T cells in Graves' hyperthyroidism and ophthalmopathy.

The input for sequencing was peripheral blood mononuclear cells (PBMCs), taken at new diagnosis, from a patient treated with antithyroid drugs. All receptors come from a young man with Graves disease.

Comment on this clonotype: A much larger clone differs by one base, so this may be a read error. The CDR3 protein is CAMMGAGPYEQYF. CDR3 nucleotides: TGTGCCATGATGGGGGCAGGGCCCTACGAGCAGTACTTC. This sequence joins TRBV24-1 and TRBJ2-7; maybe TRBD1 (6 bases). This CDR3 region has 13 residues. The germline V and J ends were trimmed by 11 bases and 2 bases, with 15 bases remaining between them. Germline CDR1 reads KGHDR; CDR2 reads SFDVKD.

Many counts were recorded for this clonotype. The chain links TRBV12-3 or TRBV12-4 to TRBJ1-1; no clear D. V lost 2 bases and J 1 base, leaving 8 bases between the germline ends. The CDR3 consists of 14 residues. For the CDR3, the DNA is TGTGCCAGCAGTTTATCATGGGGGAACACTGAAGCTTTCTTT. Its translation is CASSLSWGNTEAFF.

This clonotype was detected many times. The J gene is TRBJ1-5, the V gene TRBV28; D uncertain. Trimming shortened V by 3 bases and J by 4 bases, and 13 bases separated the two germline ends. This CDR3 contains 15 residues. Per germline, CDR1 MDHEN and CDR2 SYDVKM. Here the CDR3 reads CASSFPDGGNQPQHF. CDR3 coding DNA: TGTGCCAGCAGTTTCCCGGACGGCGGTAATCAGCCCCAGCATTTT. Drawing the rest from reference TRBV28 and TRBJ1-5, the complete variable domain is DVKVTQSSRYLVKRTGEKVFLECVQDMDHENMFWYRQDPGLGLRLIYFSYDVKMKEKGDIPEGYSVSREKKERFSLILESASTNQTSMYLCASSFPDGGNQPQHFGDGTRLSIL.

Notes on this clonotype: This may arise from a read error, as a much more abundant clone is one base away. This chain links TRBV6-5 with TRBJ1-2, with a tentative D call TRBD1 (5 bases). Germline V lookup: CDR1 MNHEY, CDR2 SVGAGI. The V end lost 2 bases, the J end lost 2 bases, and 6 bases lay between the germline ends. The CDR3 runs to 13 residues. The CDR3 region has the DNA TGTGCCAGCAGTTACGAGGGGAACTATGGCTACACCTTC. This translates into CASSYEGNYGYTF.

The chain recombines TRBV18 with TRBJ2-5, with D unresolved. This CDR3 is 16 amino acids long. Germline V CDR1 and CDR2: KGHSH, LQKENI. V shed 2 bases and J shed 2 bases, with 15 bases lying between them. The CDR3 region is CASSPLSQYSQETQYF. CDR3 in DNA: TGTGCCAGCTCACCATTGAGCCAGTATTCTCAAGAGACCCAGTACTTC.